The source of this TCR beta chain is a study of OX40 agonist ivuxolimab in advanced cancers. Across the study: Patients with hepatocellular carcinoma, melanoma, renal cell or head and neck cancer made up the dose-escalation patients.

Comments on this clone: Its specificity is not known.

The study, taken as a whole, reports: Expanded clones were, on average, more numerous among CD8+ T cells than CD4+.

This table comes from immunoSEQ multiplex PCR, and its TCRdb copy is limited to in-frame clones, with some not included. The data hold 25,000 to 30,000 clones, with approximately 86% observed a single time. Germline V gene data show CDR1 as ENHRY and CDR2 as SYGVKD. The CDR3 is 12 residues long. With 7 bases removed from V and 6 bases from J, the gap between germline ends came to 9 bases. The origin of this receptor is an adult with an advanced solid tumor such as melanoma, head and neck, liver or kidney cancer. The chain joins TRBV10-3 to TRBJ2-2; tentative D call: TRBD2 (6 bases). Specimen: CD4+ or CD8+ T cells sorted from blood, collected in a trial of the OX40 agonist ivuxolimab. For the CDR3, the DNA is TGTGCCATCATACTAGCATCCGGGGAGCTGTTTTTT. This encodes CAIILASGELFF.